The 9 T cell receptor beta chains below were found in one sample sequenced in a study of blood T cell repertoires in COVID-19. TCRdb keeps only in-frame clones here, not all; method: immunoSEQ multiplex PCR. The profile shows tens of thousands of clones, 70% to 90% of them singletons. Sequenced input: peripheral blood. All receptors come from a human donor in a cohort sampled during active COVID-19.

This sequence joins TRBV3-1 (or the pseudogene TRBV3-2) and TRBJ1-5; D not resolved. Germline CDR1 and CDR2: LGHDT and YNNKEL (reference sequence). Trimming removed 3 bases at V and 7 bases at J, with 7 bases between. The CDR3 contains 12 residues. The CDR3 reads CASSHGGQPQHF. The CDR3 bases are TGTGCCAGCAGCCATGGAGGACAGCCCCAGCATTTT.

The CDR3 coding sequence is TGTGCCAGCAGCTTTCAGGGGCTTACAACTAATGAAAAACTGTTTTTT. As protein: CASSFQGLTTNEKLFF. The chain joins TRBV5-6 to TRBJ1-4, with a weak D call TRBD1 (6 bases). Germline V gene data show CDR1 as SGHDT and CDR2 as YYEEEE. V lost 2 bases, J lost 0 bases, and 11 bases lay in between. There are 16 residues in the CDR3.

The rearrangement uses TRBV7-9 and TRBJ1-4; D is unresolved. Per germline, CDR1 SEHNR and CDR2 FQNEAQ (reference sequence). Trimming removed 1 base at V and 4 bases at J, with 7 bases between. The CDR3 is 14 residues long. CDR3: CASSLGGGNEKLFF. CDR3 in DNA: TGTGCCAGCAGCTTAGGTGGCGGTAATGAAAAACTGTTTTTT.

The J gene is TRBJ1-4, the V gene TRBV30; 10 bases fit TRBD1. V gave up 2 bases and J gave up 10 bases; unmatched junction bases: 10. The CDR3 has 15 residues. CDR1 is GTSNPN and CDR2 is SVGIG in the germline V gene (reference sequence). CDR3 in amino acids: CAWSKPGQGSSKLFF. CDR3 nucleotides: TGTGCCTGGAGTAAGCCGGGACAGGGGAGTTCAAAACTGTTTTTT.

This chain joins TRBV5-1 and TRBJ2-7; 14 bases fit TRBD2. The CDR3 loop spans 15 amino acids. Germline CDR1 and CDR2: SGHRS and YFSETQ. The J segment lost 5 bases and the V segment lost 4 bases, leaving 5 bases of the junction unmatched. The CDR3 here is CASSPGLAGVHEQYF. The DNA for the CDR3 is TGCGCCAGCAGCCCGGGACTAGCGGGGGTACACGAGCAGTACTTC.

The CDR3 spells CASSLFSRTGEAFF. In nucleotides, the CDR3 is TGTGCCAGCAGCTTATTTTCCAGGACAGGGGAAGCTTTCTTT. V usage is TRBV7-9 and J usage is TRBJ1-1; TRBD1 matches at 8 bases. The CDR3 spans 14 residues. The V and J ends lost 2 bases and 8 bases, in that order; junction bases with no gene match: 7. Germline CDR1 is SEHNR and CDR2 is FQNEAQ (reference sequence).

The chain is built from TRBV2 and TRBJ1-1; a weak D match, TRBD1 (6 bases). Trimming cost V 6 bases and J 0 bases, with 14 bases left between them. Germline V gene sequence: CDR1 SNHLY, CDR2 FYNNEI. This CDR3 has 15 amino acids. CDR3 coding DNA: TGTGCCAGCAGGAGACGACAGGAGTTGAACACTGAAGCTTTCTTT. Translated, it gives CASRRRQELNTEAFF. Full variable domain (missing parts from reference TRBV2 and TRBJ1-1): EPEVTQTPSHQVTQMGQEVILRCVPISNHLYFYWYRQILGQKVEFLVSFYNNEISEKSEIFDDQFSVERPDGSNFTLKIRSTKLEDSAMYFCASRRRQELNTEAFFGQGTRLTVV.

V is TRBV3-1 (or the pseudogene TRBV3-2) and J is TRBJ2-7; 11 bases map to TRBD2. V lost 1 base to trimming and J lost 4 bases; unmatched junction nucleotides: 3. Per germline, CDR1 LGHDT and CDR2 YNNKEL (reference sequence). The CDR3 runs 15 residues. The CDR3 DNA is TGTGCCAGCAGCCAAGGGGTAGCGGGGGGGTACGAGCAGTACTTC. Protein product: CASSQGVAGGYEQYF.

This clone was observed a handful of times. CDR3 protein: CASSPGQLYSNQPQHF. The DNA for the CDR3 is TGTGCCAGCTCACCAGGGCAGCTCTATAGCAATCAGCCCCAGCATTTT. The chain links TRBV18 to TRBJ1-5; D ambiguous. The CDR3 spans 16 residues. The V gene's germline CDR1 is KGHSH and CDR2 LQKENI. Trimming took 2 bases from V and 0 from J, leaving 11 bases between them.